The 29 T cell receptor beta chains listed next were all sequenced from one sample in a study of cytomegalovirus exposure and HLA in healthy donors. The study ran its PCR with 60 Vbeta and 13 Jbeta primers. Here immunoSEQ multiplex PCR was the method, and the copy in TCRdb shows in-frame clones only, minus some. The sample shows about 220,000 clones, 65% to 75% of them seen only once. The sample consisted of PBMCs. The source is a woman aged 25-40 years in good health and CMV-seronegative.

The chain is built from TRBV5-6 and TRBJ2-1; tentative D call: TRBD2 (5 bases). V lost 0 bases, J lost 9 bases, and 10 bases lay in between. Germline V gene sequence: CDR1 SGHDT, CDR2 YYEEEE. This CDR3 contains 13 residues. The CDR3 nucleotides are TGTGCCAGCAGCTTGGGTACTAGGAGTGAGCAGTTCTTC. Protein sequence: CASSLGTRSEQFF.

The chain recombines TRBV6-6 with TRBJ2-7; 7 nucleotides line up with TRBD2. CDR1 and CDR2 from the germline V gene are MNHNY and SVGAGI (reference sequence). This CDR3 region has 14 residues. The V and J ends lost 4 bases and 5 bases, in that order; junction bases with no gene match: 8. CDR3 bases: TGTGCCAGCAGTTCGCCCGGGGGGACCGACGAGCAGTACTTC. Translating gives CASSSPGGTDEQYF.

This clone has a handful of counts. V usage is TRBV6-5 and J usage is TRBJ2-2; TRBD2 matches 9 bases. CDR3 size: 15 residues. In germline, CDR1 is MNHEY, CDR2 SVGAGI. V lost 5 bases to trimming and J lost 7 bases; unmatched junction nucleotides: 8. The chain's CDR3 is CASSPGTSLGGELFF. CDR3 nucleotide sequence: TGTGCCAGCAGTCCCGGGACTAGCCTAGGCGGGGAGCTGTTTTTT.

J is TRBJ1-1 and V is TRBV4-2; D unresolved. Per germline, CDR1 LGHNA and CDR2 YNFKEQ. The CDR3 extends over 18 amino acids. V gave up 1 base and J gave up 1 base, with 19 bases separating them. Here the CDR3 reads CASSQGQKAGIWNTEAFF. CDR3 DNA sequence: TGTGCCAGCAGCCAAGGTCAGAAGGCGGGGATATGGAACACTGAAGCTTTCTTT.

This clone has only a few counts. The rearrangement uses TRBV7-9 and TRBJ2-5; TRBD2 aligns across 7 bases. V gave up 3 bases and J gave up 6 bases; unmatched junction bases: 4. CDR1 is SEHNR and CDR2 is FQNEAQ in the germline V gene (reference sequence). The CDR3 is 13 residues long. The CDR3 sequence is CASSFGGSQTQYF. The CDR3 nucleotides read TGTGCCAGCAGCTTTGGCGGGAGTCAGACCCAGTACTTC.

In its sample, this clone was seen once. Compared with germline, one end of the junction differs, possibly owing to a read error. The gene calls are TRBV7-7 and TRBJ2-5, with 8 positions matching TRBD2. Germline V gives CDR1 SSHAT, CDR2 FNYEAQ (reference sequence). The length of the CDR3 is 15 residues. CDR3 region: CASSLGAGAEETQYF. CDR3 DNA sequence: TGTGCTAGCAGCTTAGGAGCGGGGGCAGAGGAGACCCAGTACTTC.

This clone is a singleton in its sample. This chain connects TRBV14 to TRBJ1-1, with D hard to call. CDR1 is SGHDN and CDR2 is FVKESK in the germline V gene. Trimming shortened V by 0 bases and J by 7 bases, and 6 bases separated the two germline ends. The CDR3 has 12 residues. CDR3 amino acids: CASSQDPFEAFF. CDR3 nucleotides: TGTGCCAGCAGCCAAGATCCCTTTGAAGCTTTCTTT.

This rearrangement joins TRBV13 to TRBJ2-4; 11 nucleotides line up with TRBD2. The CDR3 loop spans 19 amino acids. CDR1 and CDR2 (germline): PRHDT, FYEKMQ (reference sequence). V lost 0 bases and J lost 0; bases outside the gene matches: 7. CDR3 region: CASSLGRVAGGVAKNIQYF. Here the CDR3 DNA reads TGTGCCAGCAGCTTAGGCAGAGTAGCGGGGGGGGTAGCCAAAAACATTCAGTACTTC.

This chain joins TRBV29-1 and TRBJ1-1; possibly TRBD1 for D (5 bases). Germline V CDR1 and CDR2: SQVTM, ANQGSEA. The CDR3 is made up of 13 amino acids. V was pared by 4 bases and J by 0 bases, with 9 bases between. The CDR3 region is CSVGGALNTEAFF. CDR3 nucleotides: TGCAGCGTTGGCGGGGCCCTGAACACTGAAGCTTTCTTT.

Notes on this clone: The junction departs from the called germline gene at one end, perhaps through a read error. This chain joins TRBV2 and TRBJ1-3; no definite D call. Germline lookup yields CDR1 SNHLY and CDR2 FYNNEI. CDR3 size: 14 residues. The CDR3 loop reads CASSDSIGGNAIYF. CDR3 DNA sequence: TGTGCCAGCAGTGACAGTATAGGAGGAAACGCCATATATTTT.

V and J are TRBV13 and TRBJ2-5, with 8 bases aligning to TRBD1. The germline V gene has CDR1 PRHDT and CDR2 FYEKMQ (reference sequence). The CDR3 spans 15 residues. V lost 1 base and J lost 2; bases outside the gene matches: 3. The CDR3 reads CASSLAGGGQETQYF. The CDR3 DNA follows: TGTGCCAGCAGCTTAGCAGGGGGCGGACAAGAGACCCAGTACTTC.

The V gene is TRBV19, the J gene TRBJ2-5; TRBD2 matches 7 bases. The J call may be incorrect, as the DNA end agrees better with TRBJ2-7. The V gene's germline CDR1 is LNHDA and CDR2 SQIVND (reference sequence). The CDR3 extends over 13 amino acids. CDR3 in DNA: TGTGCCAGTAGGCGACGGGGGGACTACGAGCAGTACTTC. It translates to CASRRRGDYEQYF.

This rearrangement joins TRBV5-5 to TRBJ2-1, with 8 bases aligning to TRBD1. This CDR3 region has 16 residues. V lost 2 bases, J lost 7 bases, and 11 bases stayed unmatched. The germline V gene has CDR1 SGHKS and CDR2 YYEKEE (reference sequence). The CDR3 coding sequence is TGTGCCAGCAGCTTCGAGCCAGGGGGCGCGGGTAATGAGCAGTTCTTC. This encodes CASSFEPGGAGNEQFF. The complete variable domain, with remaining parts taken from reference TRBV5-5 and TRBJ2-1, reads DAGVTQSPTHLIKTRGQQVTLRCSPISGHKSVSWYQQVLGQGPQFIFQYYEKEERGRGNFPDRFSARQFPNYSSELNVNALLLGDSALYLCASSFEPGGAGNEQFFGPGTRLTVL.

This sequence joins TRBV7-9 and TRBJ1-1; D call uncertain. The CDR3 has 14 residues. V was trimmed by 1 base and J by 1 base, leaving 7 bases between them. Germline CDR1 SEHNR, CDR2 FQNEAQ (reference sequence). As DNA, the CDR3 is TGTGCCAGCAGCTTAGTACAGACGAACACTGAAGCTTTCTTT. It codes for CASSLVQTNTEAFF.

The chain combines TRBV7-2 with TRBJ1-6; the D gene is possibly TRBD1 (5 bases). The CDR3 has 15 residues. Deletions cut 5 bases from V and 4 bases from J, with 12 bases between. Germline loops: CDR1 SGHTA, CDR2 FQGNSA. The CDR3 nucleotides are TGTGCCAGCAGCGTAGAACAGGCGTATAATTCACCCCTCCACTTT. It is translated as CASSVEQAYNSPLHF.

This rearrangement joins TRBV7-3 to TRBJ1-1; D unresolved. V shed 5 bases and J shed 2 bases, with 12 bases lying between them. The CDR3 covers 14 residues. Germline V gene data show CDR1 as SGHTA and CDR2 as FQGTGA. The DNA for the CDR3 is TGTGCCAGCAGCCCCAGTGGAGACAACACTGAAGCTTTCTTT. Protein product: CASSPSGDNTEAFF.

This chain connects TRBV7-9 to TRBJ2-2; no clear D. CDR1 and CDR2 from the germline V gene are SEHNR and FQNEAQ (reference sequence). V lost 5 bases to trimming and J lost 0 bases, with 16 bases between them. There are 17 residues in the CDR3. In nucleotides, the CDR3 is TGTGCCAGCAGCAATCCTCCACGACTGACGAACACCGGGGAGCTGTTTTTT. This gives the protein CASSNPPRLTNTGELFF.

This chain connects TRBV19 to TRBJ1-5; the D is unclear. This CDR3 has 13 amino acids. The germline V and J ends were trimmed by 9 bases and 3 bases, with 12 bases remaining between them. Germline lookup yields CDR1 LNHDA and CDR2 SQIVND (reference sequence). CDR3 amino acids: CASQAGYNQPQHF. CDR3 DNA: TGTGCCAGCCAAGCGGGATACAATCAGCCCCAGCATTTT.

The CDR3 nucleotides are TGTGCCAGACTAGCGGAGAATCAAGAGACCCAGTACTTC. It yields the protein CARLAENQETQYF. This chain joins TRBV19 and TRBJ2-5; 8 bases are a match to TRBD2. CDR3 length: 13 residues. The germline CDR1 and CDR2 sequences are LNHDA and SQIVND (reference sequence). V dropped 9 bases and J dropped 2; count of bases not matched to a gene: 5.

The CDR3 nucleotides read TGTGCCAGCAGCATCCCGCTAGCGGTTAGCACAGATACGCAGTATTTT. This encodes CASSIPLAVSTDTQYF. V is TRBV7-6 and J is TRBJ2-3; 7 nucleotides match TRBD2. Germline CDR1 reads SGHVS; CDR2 reads FNYEAQ. The CDR3 is 16 amino acids. Losses at the gene ends were 5 bases for V and 0 bases for J; bases not matched to a gene: 8.

The rearrangement joins TRBV27 to TRBJ2-1; a weak D match, TRBD1 (6 bases). The germline gives CDR1 MNHEY, CDR2 SMNVEV (reference sequence). The V gene lost 6 bases and the J gene lost 4 bases, with 16 bases spanning the gap. The CDR3 has 15 residues. The CDR3 sequence is CASSFSGQLYNEQFF. As DNA, the CDR3 is TGTGCCAGCAGCTTCTCCGGACAGTTGTACAATGAGCAGTTCTTC.

The chain employs TRBV19 and TRBJ1-5; 7 positions match TRBD1. Losses at the gene ends were 7 bases for V and 0 bases for J; bases not matched to a gene: 18. Germline V lookup: CDR1 LNHDA, CDR2 SQIVND (reference sequence). The CDR3 covers 19 residues. The DNA of the CDR3 is TGTGCCAGTACCAACCTCCGGGACAGATCGTACCTTAGCAATCAGCCCCAGCATTTT. Translating gives CASTNLRDRSYLSNQPQHF.

This rearrangement joins TRBV30 to TRBJ2-1; 10 positions match TRBD2. Germline assignment: CDR1 GTSNPN and CDR2 SVGIG (reference sequence). The CDR3 runs to 16 residues. The V and J ends lost 2 bases and 7 bases, in that order; junction bases with no gene match: 11. The CDR3 loop reads CAWSRLAGAVGNEQFF. DNA for the CDR3: TGTGCCTGGAGTCGGCTAGCGGGAGCTGTCGGAAATGAGCAGTTCTTC. Full variable domain (outside the CDR3, taken from reference TRBV30 and TRBJ2-1): SQTIHQWPATLVQPVGSPLSLECTVEGTSNPNLYWYRQAAGRGLQLLFYSVGIGQISSEVPQNLSASRPQDRQFILSSKKLLLSDSGFYLCAWSRLAGAVGNEQFFGPGTRLTVL.

The rearrangement joins TRBV29-1 to TRBJ1-6; D is perhaps TRBD1 (5 bases). The CDR3 has 13 amino acids. Trimming removed 5 bases from V and 8 bases from J, with 13 bases in between. CDR1 and CDR2 from the germline V gene are SQVTM and ANQGSEA. The CDR3 loop is CSVSRGGDSPLHF. In nucleotides, the CDR3 is TGCAGCGTTAGCCGGGGGGGGGATTCACCCCTCCACTTT.

The chain uses TRBV19 and TRBJ2-1; 12 nucleotides agree with TRBD2. V lost 4 bases, J lost 9 bases, and 10 bases stayed unmatched. The CDR3 runs to 16 residues. The germline V gene encodes CDR1 LNHDA and CDR2 SQIVND (reference sequence). For the CDR3, the DNA is TGTGCCAGTAGTAAGCCGGGACTAGCGGGTCAAGCTGAGCAGTTCTTC. It codes for CASSKPGLAGQAEQFF.

This clone was seen only once. The chain combines TRBV10-3 with TRBJ2-5, with TRBD1 matching 9 bases. CDR1 and CDR2 (germline): ENHRY, SYGVKD. V was clipped by 10 bases and J by 1 base; unmatched bases: 4. There are 13 residues in the CDR3. CDR3 bases: TGTGCCACGGGACAGGGTCCCCAAGAGACCCAGTACTTC. It translates to CATGQGPQETQYF.

In its sample, this clone was seen once. The CDR3 nucleotides are TGTGCCAGCAGCTCGGCCGGGACAGGGGGACCGAACGAGCAGTACTTC. Translation: CASSSAGTGGPNEQYF. The J gene is TRBJ2-7, the V gene TRBV7-9; 11 nucleotides match TRBD1. The CDR3 has 16 amino acids. Trimming took 4 bases from V and 5 from J; bases not matched to a gene: 10. Looked up from germline, CDR1 is SEHNR and CDR2 is FQNEAQ (reference sequence).

This chain joins TRBV10-1 and TRBJ2-3; 11 bases match TRBD2. V shed 6 bases, J shed 5 bases, and the junction held 10 bases outside the gene matches. The CDR3 contains 16 residues. Germline lookup yields CDR1 WNHNN and CDR2 SYGVQD (reference sequence). In nucleotides, the CDR3 is TGCGCCAGCAGCTCCGGGCCCGGGACTAGCGGAGATACGCAGTATTTT. Translation: CASSSGPGTSGDTQYF.

The chain carries TRBV7-9 and TRBJ2-7; 15 bases agree with TRBD2. Trimming took 1 base from V and 2 from J; bases not matched to a gene: 6. Germline loops: CDR1 SEHNR, CDR2 FQNEAQ (reference sequence). This CDR3 has 18 residues. The CDR3 region is CASSLDGLAGGPTYEQYF. The CDR3 DNA follows: TGTGCCAGCAGCTTAGATGGACTAGCGGGAGGGCCTACCTACGAGCAGTACTTC.